This entry describes one T cell receptor beta chain. The data were obtained in a study of immune evolution from preneoplasia to lung adenocarcinoma. This CDR3 spans 14 amino acids. Germline CDR1 is GTSNPN and CDR2 is SVGIG (reference sequence). V shed 0 bases and J 7 bases; nucleotides not matched to a gene: 3. Produced via immunoSEQ multiplex PCR; TCRdb's table is partial and in-frame only. The sample has thousands of clones; about 82% are singletons. The V and J genes are TRBV30 and TRBJ2-5, with TRBD2 identical over 12 bases. The sample comprised FFPE lung adenocarcinoma in situ tissue. The receptor's source is a person between 65 and 79 years old with lung adenocarcinoma. CDR3: CAWSVGLAGRTQYF. Here the CDR3 DNA reads TGTGCCTGGAGTGTCGGACTAGCGGGGAGGACCCAGTACTTC.